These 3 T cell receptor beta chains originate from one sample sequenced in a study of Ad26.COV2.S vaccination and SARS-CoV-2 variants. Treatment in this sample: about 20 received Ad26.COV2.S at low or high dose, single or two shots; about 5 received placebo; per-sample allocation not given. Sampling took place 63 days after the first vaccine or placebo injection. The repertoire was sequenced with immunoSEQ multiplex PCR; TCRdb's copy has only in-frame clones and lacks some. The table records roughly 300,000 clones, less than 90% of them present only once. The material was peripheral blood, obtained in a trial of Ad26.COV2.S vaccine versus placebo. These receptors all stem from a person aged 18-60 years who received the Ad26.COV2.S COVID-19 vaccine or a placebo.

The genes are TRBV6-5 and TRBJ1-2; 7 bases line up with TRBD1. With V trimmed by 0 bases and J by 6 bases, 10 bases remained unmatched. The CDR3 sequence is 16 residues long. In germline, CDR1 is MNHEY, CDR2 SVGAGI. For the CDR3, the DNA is TGTGCCAGCAGTTACTCGAGGGTTACAGGGGCTGATGGCTACACCTTC. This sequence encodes CASSYSRVTGADGYTF.

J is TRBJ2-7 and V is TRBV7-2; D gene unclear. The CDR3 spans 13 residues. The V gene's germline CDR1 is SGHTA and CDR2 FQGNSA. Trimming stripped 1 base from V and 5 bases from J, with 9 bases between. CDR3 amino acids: CASSLGSLHEQYF. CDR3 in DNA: TGTGCCAGCAGCTTAGGATCTCTCCACGAGCAGTACTTC.

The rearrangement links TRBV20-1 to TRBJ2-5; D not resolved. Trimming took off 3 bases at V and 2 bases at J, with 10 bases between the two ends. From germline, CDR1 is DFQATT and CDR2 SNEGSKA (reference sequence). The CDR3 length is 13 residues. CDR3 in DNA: TGCAGTGCTAGTCACACCGATCAAGAGACCCAGTACTTC. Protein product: CSASHTDQETQYF.